This T cell receptor (beta chain) is drawn from a study of blood T cells in healthy people across ages. About the research overall: Template switching caught about one barcoded beta molecule for each two T cells.

Every donor contributed ten milliliters of peripheral blood by blood draw. A second PCR of about 6 to 11 cycles used a sample-barcoded 5' primer and a J-beta primer mix. The template-switch adaptor was a 5' adaptor with 12 random nucleotides. It tagged each cDNA molecule. TCRdb reprocessed the 5' RACE reads via MiXCR and lists one record per CDR3 protein. The sample shows 1.2 million to 1.5 million distinct CDR3 sequences, approximately 59% of them seen only once. CDR1 MNHNS and CDR2 SASEGT come from the germline V gene. The CDR3 loop spans 18 amino acids. Trimming cost V 2 bases and J 3 bases, with 21 bases left between them.

The specimen sequenced was blood. V gene TRBV6-1 combines with J gene TRBJ2-3; D call uncertain. This receptor was identified in a young man in good health. The CDR3 nucleotides read TGTGCCAGCAGTGAAACGACCCACTGGGGAAGACGGACAGATACGCAGTATTTT. This gives the protein CASSETTHWGRRTDTQYF.